The rows below give T cell receptor beta chains drawn from one sample of a study of blood T cells in healthy people across ages. Each CDR3 protein gets one entry after TCRdb re-called the 5' RACE reads with MiXCR. The sample holds about 600,000 distinct CDR3 sequences, around half seen once. The specimen sequenced was blood. These receptors were collected from a man older than 75 in good health. Both conserved end residues are trimmed from each CDR3. For some rows the clone size is stated as once, few or many, or as a class when expanded; others skip it.

few	TRBJ2-3	TRBV6-6	AGSYSPGTAYTQY
NA	TRBJ1-1	TRBV7-2	ASSLGQGDLQDTEAF
few	TRBJ2-5	TRBV20-1	SATNRGEETQY
few	TRBJ1-6	TRBV12-3/TRBV12-4	ASTGQSNSPLH
once	TRBJ2-1	TRBV7-2	ASSSPGGGVYNEQF
few	TRBJ2-3	TRBV4-2	ASSQDPGSDTQY
NA	TRBJ1-5	TRBV20-1	SATSGTGSNQPQH
NA	TRBJ2-3	TRBV11-1	ASSLAPRTDTQY
NA	TRBJ2-4	TRBV28	ASTELAKNIQY
few	TRBJ2-1	TRBV5-1	ASSVGVTVEQF
NA	TRBJ2-1	TRBV7-6	ASSLAPGGNEQF
few	TRBJ2-1	TRBV20-1	SAVMRLGGDEQF
NA	TRBJ2-7	TRBV4-2	ASSQAVTGPTGFAHEQY
NA	TRBJ2-1	TRBV7-2	ASSRQSYNEQF
NA	TRBJ1-1	TRBV7-2	ASSSPGPREAF
once	TRBJ2-3	TRBV12-3/TRBV12-4	ASRRGQGVLDTQY
NA	TRBJ2-7	TRBV2	ASSGLRVGEQY
few	TRBJ2-7	TRBV20-1	SARDQLAGVSEQY
few	TRBJ2-1	TRBV15	ATSGRDRVDNEQF
few	TRBJ2-5	TRBV7-9	ASSLETERATQY
NA	TRBJ1-1	TRBV20-1	SARVWFGQKNTEAF
NA	TRBJ2-3	TRBV20-1	SAPRRGVSTDTQY
few	TRBJ2-1	TRBV27	ASSLGFHDEQF
NA	TRBJ2-4	TRBV28	ASSFGSIAKNIQY
NA	TRBJ2-1	TRBV5-1	ASRETPGLAGGRSYNEQF
NA	TRBJ2-3	TRBV10-3	AISDSRGGGYTQY
many	TRBJ2-3	TRBV7-9	ASSPVDTQY
NA	TRBJ1-6	TRBV11-1	ASSLPTTGRNSPLH
many	TRBJ1-2	TRBV6-6	ASNENYGYT
few	TRBJ2-6	TRBV12-3/TRBV12-4	ASSLVFSGANVLT
NA	TRBJ2-7	TRBV6-2/TRBV6-3	ASSYGRSSYEQY
NA	TRBJ1-3	TRBV20-1	SAGDRGANSGNTIY
NA	TRBJ1-2	TRBV9	ASSVNPQGNYGYT
NA	TRBJ2-5	TRBV7-9	ASSLGEGSETQY
NA	TRBJ1-6	TRBV7-2	ASSSSGTPYNSPLH
few	TRBJ2-5	TRBV7-9	ASSTAPGVQETQY
few	TRBJ2-3	TRBV20-1	SARGDTDTQY
few	TRBJ2-7	TRBV4-3	ASSQDLGTRVSEQY
NA	TRBJ2-5	TRBV7-2	ASSLKGLGQETQY
few	NA	TRBV12-3/TRBV12-4	ASSFEYSYEQY
NA	TRBJ2-3	TRBV20-1	SAPNTDTQY
NA	TRBJ1-5	TRBV10-3	AIREQSQPQH
few	TRBJ2-5	TRBV6-6	ASSPECAQY
many	TRBJ2-1	TRBV4-3	ASSPAGTSLNEQF
few	TRBJ2-6	TRBV7-9	ASTTFGQGSGANVLT
once	TRBJ1-1	TRBV20-1	SASPNPNFFGAF
NA	TRBJ1-5	TRBV7-9	ASSLGGLGQPQH
NA	TRBJ2-5	TRBV3-1	ASSQYGGDGRSQY
NA	TRBJ1-4	TRBV7-9	ASRGGTANEKLF
many	TRBJ2-5	TRBV6-5	ASSYLRQETQY
NA	TRBJ2-1	TRBV5-1	ASSGAGFYNEQF
NA	TRBJ1-6	TRBV7-2	ASSLGGGRGNSPLH